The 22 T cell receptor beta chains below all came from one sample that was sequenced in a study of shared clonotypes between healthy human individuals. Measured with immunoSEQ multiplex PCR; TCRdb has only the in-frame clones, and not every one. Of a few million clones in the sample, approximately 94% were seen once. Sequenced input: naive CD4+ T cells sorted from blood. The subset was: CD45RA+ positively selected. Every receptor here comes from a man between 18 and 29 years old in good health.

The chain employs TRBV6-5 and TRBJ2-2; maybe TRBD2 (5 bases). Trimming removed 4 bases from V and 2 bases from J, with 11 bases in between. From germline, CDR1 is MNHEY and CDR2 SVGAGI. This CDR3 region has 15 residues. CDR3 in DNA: TGTGCCAGCAGTTCCTCCGGGATAAACACCGGGGAGCTGTTTTTT. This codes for CASSSSGINTGELFF.

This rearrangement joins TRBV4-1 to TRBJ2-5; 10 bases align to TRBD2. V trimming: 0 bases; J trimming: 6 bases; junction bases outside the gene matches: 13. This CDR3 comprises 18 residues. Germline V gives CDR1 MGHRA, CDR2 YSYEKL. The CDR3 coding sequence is TGCGCCAGCAGCCAAGATGCGGGAGCGGGGGGGCCGGGAAAGACCCAGTACTTC. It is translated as CASSQDAGAGGPGKTQYF.

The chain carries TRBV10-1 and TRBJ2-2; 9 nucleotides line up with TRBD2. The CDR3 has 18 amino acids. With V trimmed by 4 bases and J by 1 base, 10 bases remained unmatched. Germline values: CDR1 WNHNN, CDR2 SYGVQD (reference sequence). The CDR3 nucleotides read TGCGCCAGCAGTGCCGCCGGGCTAGCGGGGATGAACACCGGGGAGCTGTTTTTT. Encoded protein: CASSAAGLAGMNTGELFF.

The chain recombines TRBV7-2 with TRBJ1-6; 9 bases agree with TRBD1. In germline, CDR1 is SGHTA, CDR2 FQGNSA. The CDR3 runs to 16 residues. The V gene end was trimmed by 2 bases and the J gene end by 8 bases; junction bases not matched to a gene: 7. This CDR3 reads CASSLNAQGAHSPLHF. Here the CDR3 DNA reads TGTGCCAGCAGCTTAAACGCACAGGGGGCCCATTCACCCCTCCACTTT.

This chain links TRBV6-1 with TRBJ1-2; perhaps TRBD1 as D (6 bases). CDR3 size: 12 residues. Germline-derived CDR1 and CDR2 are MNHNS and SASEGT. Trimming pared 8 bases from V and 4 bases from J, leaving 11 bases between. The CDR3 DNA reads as TGTGCCAGCGCGCCCAGGGGCTATGGCTACACCTTC. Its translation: CASAPRGYGYTF.

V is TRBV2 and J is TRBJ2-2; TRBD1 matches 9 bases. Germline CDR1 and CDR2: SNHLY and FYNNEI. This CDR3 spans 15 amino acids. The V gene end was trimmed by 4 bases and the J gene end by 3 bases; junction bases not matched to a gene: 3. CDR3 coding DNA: TGTGCCAGCAGTGTGGACAGGGGTGACACCGGGGAGCTGTTTTTT. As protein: CASSVDRGDTGELFF.

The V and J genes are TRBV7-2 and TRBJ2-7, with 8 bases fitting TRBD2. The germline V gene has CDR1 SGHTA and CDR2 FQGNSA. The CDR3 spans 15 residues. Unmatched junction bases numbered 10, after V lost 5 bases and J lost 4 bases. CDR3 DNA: TGTGCCAGCAGCGGGCATGCCAGCGGGAGTTACGAGCAGTACTTC. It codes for CASSGHASGSYEQYF.

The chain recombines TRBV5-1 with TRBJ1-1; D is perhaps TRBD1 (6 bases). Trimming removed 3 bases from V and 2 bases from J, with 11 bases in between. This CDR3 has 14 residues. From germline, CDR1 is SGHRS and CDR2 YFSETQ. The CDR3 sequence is CASSSQGFNTEAFF. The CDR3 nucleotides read TGCGCCAGCAGCTCCCAGGGGTTTAACACTGAAGCTTTCTTT. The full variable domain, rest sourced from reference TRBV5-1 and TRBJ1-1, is KAGVTQTPRYLIKTRGQQVTLSCSPISGHRSVSWYQQTPGQGLQFLFEYFSETQRNKGNFPGRFSGRQFSNSRSEMNVSTLELGDSALYLCASSSQGFNTEAFFGQGTRLTVV.

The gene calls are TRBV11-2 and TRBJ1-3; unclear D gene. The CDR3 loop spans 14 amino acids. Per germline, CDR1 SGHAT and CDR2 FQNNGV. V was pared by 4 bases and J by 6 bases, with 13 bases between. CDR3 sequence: CASSSIRKANTIYF. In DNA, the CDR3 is TGTGCCAGCAGCTCCATAAGGAAGGCAAACACCATATATTTT. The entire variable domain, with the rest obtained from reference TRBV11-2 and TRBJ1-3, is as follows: EAGVAQSPRYKIIEKRQSVAFWCNPISGHATLYWYQQILGQGPKLLIQFQNNGVVDDSQLPKDRFSAERLKGVDSTLKIQPAKLEDSAVYLCASSSIRKANTIYFGEGSWLTVV.

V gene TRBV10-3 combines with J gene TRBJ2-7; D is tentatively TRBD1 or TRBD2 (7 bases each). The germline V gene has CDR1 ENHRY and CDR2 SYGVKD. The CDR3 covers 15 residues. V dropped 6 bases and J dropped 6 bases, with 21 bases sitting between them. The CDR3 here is CAIRESGTEGFEQYF. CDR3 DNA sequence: TGTGCCATCAGGGAGAGCGGGACAGAGGGCTTCGAGCAGTACTTC.

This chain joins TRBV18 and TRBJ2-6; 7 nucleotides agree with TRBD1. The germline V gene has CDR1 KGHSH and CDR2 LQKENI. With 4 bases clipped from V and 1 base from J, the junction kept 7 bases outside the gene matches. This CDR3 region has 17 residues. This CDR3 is CASSLTGAPSGANVLTF. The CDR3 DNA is TGTGCCAGCTCACTAACAGGGGCCCCTTCTGGGGCCAACGTCCTGACTTTC.

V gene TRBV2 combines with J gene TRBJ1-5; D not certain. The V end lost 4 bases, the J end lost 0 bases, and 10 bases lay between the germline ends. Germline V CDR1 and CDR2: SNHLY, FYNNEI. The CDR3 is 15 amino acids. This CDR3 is CASSAQRDSNQPQHF. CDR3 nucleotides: TGTGCCAGCAGTGCCCAGAGAGATAGCAATCAGCCCCAGCATTTT.

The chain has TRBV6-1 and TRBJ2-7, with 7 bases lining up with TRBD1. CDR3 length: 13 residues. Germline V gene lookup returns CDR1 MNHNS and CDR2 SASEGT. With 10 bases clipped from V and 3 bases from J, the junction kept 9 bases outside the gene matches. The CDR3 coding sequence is TGTGCCACCATGGGACAGTTCGGCTACGAGCAGTACTTC. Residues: CATMGQFGYEQYF.

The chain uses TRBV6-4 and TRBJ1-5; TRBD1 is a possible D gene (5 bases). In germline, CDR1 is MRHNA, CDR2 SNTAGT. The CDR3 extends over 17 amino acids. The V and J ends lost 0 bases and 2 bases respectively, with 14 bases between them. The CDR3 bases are TGTGCCAGCAGTGACTCGACGATCTTGGGGCGCAATCAGCCCCAGCATTTT. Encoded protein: CASSDSTILGRNQPQHF.

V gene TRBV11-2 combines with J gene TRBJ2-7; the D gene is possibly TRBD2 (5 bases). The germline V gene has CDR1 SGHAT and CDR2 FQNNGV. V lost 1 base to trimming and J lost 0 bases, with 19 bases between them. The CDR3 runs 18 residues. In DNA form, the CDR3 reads TGTGCCAGCAGCTTAGTTTTCGGTGGCGGGTTGAGCTCCTACGAGCAGTACTTC. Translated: CASSLVFGGGLSSYEQYF. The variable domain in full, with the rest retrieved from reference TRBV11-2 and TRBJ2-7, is EAGVAQSPRYKIIEKRQSVAFWCNPISGHATLYWYQQILGQGPKLLIQFQNNGVVDDSQLPKDRFSAERLKGVDSTLKIQPAKLEDSAVYLCASSLVFGGGLSSYEQYFGPGTRLTVT.

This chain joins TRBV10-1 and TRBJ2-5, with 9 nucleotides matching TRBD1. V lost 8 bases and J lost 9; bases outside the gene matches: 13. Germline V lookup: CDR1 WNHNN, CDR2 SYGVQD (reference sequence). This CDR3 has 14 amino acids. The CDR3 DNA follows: TGCGCCAGCTCGAGGGACAGGGTTCCTGGGGCCCAGTACTTC. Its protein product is CASSRDRVPGAQYF.

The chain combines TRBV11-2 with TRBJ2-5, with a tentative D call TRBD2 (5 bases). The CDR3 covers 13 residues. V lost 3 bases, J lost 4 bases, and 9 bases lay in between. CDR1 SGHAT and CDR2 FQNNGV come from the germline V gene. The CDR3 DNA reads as TGTGCCAGCAGCTTCATCGCGGGAGAGACCCAGTACTTC. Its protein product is CASSFIAGETQYF.

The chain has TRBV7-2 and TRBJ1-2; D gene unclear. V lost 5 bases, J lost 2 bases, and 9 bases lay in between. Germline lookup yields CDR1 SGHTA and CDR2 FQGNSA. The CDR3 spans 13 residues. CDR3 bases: TGTGCCAGCAGCGGTAGAAGGAACTATGGCTACACCTTC. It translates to CASSGRRNYGYTF.

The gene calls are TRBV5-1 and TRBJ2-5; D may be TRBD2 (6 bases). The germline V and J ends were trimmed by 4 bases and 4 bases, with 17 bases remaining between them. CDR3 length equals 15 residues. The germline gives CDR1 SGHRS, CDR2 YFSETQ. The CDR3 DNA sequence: TGCGCCAGCAGCAGGGTAGGGACGGGGGTAGAGACCCAGTACTTC. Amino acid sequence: CASSRVGTGVETQYF.

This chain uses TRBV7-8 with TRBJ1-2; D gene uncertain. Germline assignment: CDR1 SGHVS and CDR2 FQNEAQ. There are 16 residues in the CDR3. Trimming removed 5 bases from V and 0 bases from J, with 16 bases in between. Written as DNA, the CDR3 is TGTGCCAGCAGCCCCCGGACGGAAACTTCTAACTATGGCTACACCTTC. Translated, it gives CASSPRTETSNYGYTF.

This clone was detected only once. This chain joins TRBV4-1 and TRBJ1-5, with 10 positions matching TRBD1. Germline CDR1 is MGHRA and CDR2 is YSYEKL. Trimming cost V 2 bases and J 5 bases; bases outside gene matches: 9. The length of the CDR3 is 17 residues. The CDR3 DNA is TGCGCCAGCAGCCAACTCCCGGGACAGGGGATGGATCAGCCCCAGCATTTT. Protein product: CASSQLPGQGMDQPQHF.

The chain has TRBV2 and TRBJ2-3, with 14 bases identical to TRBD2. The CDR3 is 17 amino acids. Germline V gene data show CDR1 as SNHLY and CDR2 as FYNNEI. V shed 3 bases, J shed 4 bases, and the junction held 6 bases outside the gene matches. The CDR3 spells CASSDQGLAGVADTQYF. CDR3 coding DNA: TGTGCCAGCAGTGACCAGGGACTAGCGGGAGTGGCAGATACGCAGTATTTT. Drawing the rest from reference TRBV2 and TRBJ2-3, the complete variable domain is EPEVTQTPSHQVTQMGQEVILRCVPISNHLYFYWYRQILGQKVEFLVSFYNNEISEKSEIFDDQFSVERPDGSNFTLKIRSTKLEDSAMYFCASSDQGLAGVADTQYFGPGTRLTVL.